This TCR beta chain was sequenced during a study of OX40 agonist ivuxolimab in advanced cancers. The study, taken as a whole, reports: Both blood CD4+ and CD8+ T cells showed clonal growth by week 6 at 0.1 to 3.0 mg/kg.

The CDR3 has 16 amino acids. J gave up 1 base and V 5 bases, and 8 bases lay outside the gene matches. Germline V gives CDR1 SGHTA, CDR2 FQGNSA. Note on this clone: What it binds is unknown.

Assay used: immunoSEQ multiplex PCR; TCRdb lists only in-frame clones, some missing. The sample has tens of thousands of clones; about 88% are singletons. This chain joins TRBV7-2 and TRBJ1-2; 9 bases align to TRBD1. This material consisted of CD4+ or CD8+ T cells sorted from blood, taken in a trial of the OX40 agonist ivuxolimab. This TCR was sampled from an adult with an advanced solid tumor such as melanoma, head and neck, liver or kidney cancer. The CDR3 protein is CASSPTGGWVNYGYTF. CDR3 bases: TGTGCCAGCAGCCCGACAGGGGGATGGGTTAACTATGGCTACACCTTC. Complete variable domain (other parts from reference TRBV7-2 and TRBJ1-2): GAGVSQSPSNKVTEKGKDVELRCDPISGHTALYWYRQSLGQGLEFLIYFQGNSAPDKSGLPSDRFSAERTGGSVSTLTIQRTQQEDSAVYLCASSPTGGWVNYGYTFGSGTRLTVV.